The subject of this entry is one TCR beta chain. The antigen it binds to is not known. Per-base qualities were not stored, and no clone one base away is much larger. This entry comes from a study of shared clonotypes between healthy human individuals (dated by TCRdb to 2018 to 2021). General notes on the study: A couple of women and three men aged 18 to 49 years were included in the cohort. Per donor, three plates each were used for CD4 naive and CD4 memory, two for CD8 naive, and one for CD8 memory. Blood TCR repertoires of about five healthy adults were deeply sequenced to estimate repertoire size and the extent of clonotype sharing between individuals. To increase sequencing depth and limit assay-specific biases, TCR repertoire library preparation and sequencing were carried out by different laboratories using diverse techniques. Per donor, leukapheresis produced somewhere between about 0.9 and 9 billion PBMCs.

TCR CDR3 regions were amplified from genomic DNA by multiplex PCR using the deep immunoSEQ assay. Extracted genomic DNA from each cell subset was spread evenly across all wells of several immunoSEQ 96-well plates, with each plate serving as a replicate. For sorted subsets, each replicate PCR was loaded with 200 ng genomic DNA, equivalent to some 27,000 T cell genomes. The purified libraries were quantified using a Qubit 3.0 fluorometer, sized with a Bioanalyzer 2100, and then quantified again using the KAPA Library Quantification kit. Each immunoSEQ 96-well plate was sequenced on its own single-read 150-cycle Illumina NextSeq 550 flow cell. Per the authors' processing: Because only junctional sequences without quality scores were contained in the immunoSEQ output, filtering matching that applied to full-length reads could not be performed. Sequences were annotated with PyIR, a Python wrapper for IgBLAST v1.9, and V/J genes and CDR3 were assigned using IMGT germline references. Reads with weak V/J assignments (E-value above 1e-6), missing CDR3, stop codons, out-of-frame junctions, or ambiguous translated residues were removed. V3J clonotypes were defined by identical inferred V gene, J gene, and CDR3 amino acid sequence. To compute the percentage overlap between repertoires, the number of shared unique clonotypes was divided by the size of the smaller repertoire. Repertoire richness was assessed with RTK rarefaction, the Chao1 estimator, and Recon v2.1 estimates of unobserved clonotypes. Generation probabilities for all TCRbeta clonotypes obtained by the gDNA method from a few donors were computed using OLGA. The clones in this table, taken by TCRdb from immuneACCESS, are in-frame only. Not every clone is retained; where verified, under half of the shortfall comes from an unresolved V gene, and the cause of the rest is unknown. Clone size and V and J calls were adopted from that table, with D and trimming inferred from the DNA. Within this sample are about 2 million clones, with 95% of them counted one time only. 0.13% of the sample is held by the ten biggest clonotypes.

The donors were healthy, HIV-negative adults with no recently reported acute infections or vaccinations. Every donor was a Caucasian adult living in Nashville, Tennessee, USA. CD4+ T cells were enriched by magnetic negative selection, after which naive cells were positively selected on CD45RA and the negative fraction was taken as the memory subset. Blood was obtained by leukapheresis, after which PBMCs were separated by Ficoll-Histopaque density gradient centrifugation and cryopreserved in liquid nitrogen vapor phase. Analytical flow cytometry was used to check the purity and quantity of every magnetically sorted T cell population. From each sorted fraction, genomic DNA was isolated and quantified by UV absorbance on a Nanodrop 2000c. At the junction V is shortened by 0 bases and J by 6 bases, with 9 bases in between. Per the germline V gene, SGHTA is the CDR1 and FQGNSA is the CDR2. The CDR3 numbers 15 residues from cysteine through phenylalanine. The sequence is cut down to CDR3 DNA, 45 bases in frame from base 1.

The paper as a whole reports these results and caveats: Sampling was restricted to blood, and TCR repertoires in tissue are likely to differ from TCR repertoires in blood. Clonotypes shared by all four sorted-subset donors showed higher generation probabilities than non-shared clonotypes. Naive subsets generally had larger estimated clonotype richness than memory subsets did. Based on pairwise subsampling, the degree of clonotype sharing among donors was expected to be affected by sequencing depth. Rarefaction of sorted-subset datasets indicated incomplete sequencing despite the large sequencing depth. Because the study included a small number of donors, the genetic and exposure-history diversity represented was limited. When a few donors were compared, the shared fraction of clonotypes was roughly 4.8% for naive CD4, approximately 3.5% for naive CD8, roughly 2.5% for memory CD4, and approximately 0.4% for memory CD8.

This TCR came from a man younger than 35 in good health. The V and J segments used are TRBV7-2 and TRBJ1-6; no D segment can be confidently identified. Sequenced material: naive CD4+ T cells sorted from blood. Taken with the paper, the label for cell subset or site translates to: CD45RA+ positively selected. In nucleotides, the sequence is TGTGCCAGCAGCTTAGCGCAGGCTTCTAATTCACCCCTCCACTTT. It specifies CASSLAQASNSPLHF.